This T cell receptor beta chain was obtained from a study of T cell clones after liver transplantation. Study at large: A pre-transplant mixed lymphocyte reaction with TCRbeta sequencing defined graft-donor-reactive clones followed in post-transplant blood.

A remark on this clone: Its antigen remains unidentified.

The CDR3 covers 15 residues. V was shortened by 6 bases and J by 5 bases, with 19 bases between the two germline ends. The germline V gene encodes CDR1 SGHAT and CDR2 FQNNGV. Thawed unstimulated PBMCs were FACS-sorted by CD3, CD4 and CD8 into two populations. Measured with immunoSEQ multiplex PCR; TCRdb has only the in-frame clones, and not every one. The sample lists roughly 49,000 clones; 65% to 80% were seen once. Findings and caveats of the study: These preliminary findings come from unstandardized post-transplant sampling times.

This sequence originates from a human patient who received a liver transplant. T cells may partly derive from the graft donor. The rearrangement joins TRBV11-2 to TRBJ2-5; tentative D call: TRBD1 (6 bases). The material sequenced was CD4+ T cells from blood, taken roughly 55 months after liver transplant. The DNA for the CDR3 is TGTGCCAGCAGATCAATTACAGGGTTCCACGAGACCCAGTACTTC. It codes for CASRSITGFHETQYF.